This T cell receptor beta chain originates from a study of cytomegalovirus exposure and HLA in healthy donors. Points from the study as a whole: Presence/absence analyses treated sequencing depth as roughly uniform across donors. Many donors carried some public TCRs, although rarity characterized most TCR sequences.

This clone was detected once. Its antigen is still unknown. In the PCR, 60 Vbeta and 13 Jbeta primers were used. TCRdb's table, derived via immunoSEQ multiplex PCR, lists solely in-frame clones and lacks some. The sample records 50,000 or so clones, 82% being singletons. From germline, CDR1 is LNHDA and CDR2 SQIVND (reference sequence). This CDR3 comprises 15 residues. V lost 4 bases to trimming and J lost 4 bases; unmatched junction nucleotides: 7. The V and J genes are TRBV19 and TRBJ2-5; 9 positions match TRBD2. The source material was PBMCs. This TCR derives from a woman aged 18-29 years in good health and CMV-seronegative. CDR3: CASSTVLAGTETQYF. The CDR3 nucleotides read TGTGCCAGTAGTACCGTACTAGCGGGTACAGAGACCCAGTACTTC.